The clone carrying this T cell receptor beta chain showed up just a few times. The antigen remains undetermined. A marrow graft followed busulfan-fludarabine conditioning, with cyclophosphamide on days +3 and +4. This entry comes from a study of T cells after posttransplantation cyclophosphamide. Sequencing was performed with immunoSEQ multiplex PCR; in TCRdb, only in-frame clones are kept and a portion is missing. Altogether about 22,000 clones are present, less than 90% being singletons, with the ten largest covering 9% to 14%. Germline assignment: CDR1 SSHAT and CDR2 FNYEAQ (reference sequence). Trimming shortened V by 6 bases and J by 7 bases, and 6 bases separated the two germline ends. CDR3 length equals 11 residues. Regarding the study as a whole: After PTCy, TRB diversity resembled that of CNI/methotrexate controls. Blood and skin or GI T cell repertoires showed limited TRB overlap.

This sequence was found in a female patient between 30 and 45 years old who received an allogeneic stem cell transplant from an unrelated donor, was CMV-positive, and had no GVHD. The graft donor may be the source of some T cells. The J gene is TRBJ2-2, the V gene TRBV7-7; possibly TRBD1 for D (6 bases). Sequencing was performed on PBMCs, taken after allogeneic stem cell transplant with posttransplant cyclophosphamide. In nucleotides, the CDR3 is TGTGCCAGCAGGGGACACGGGGAGCTGTTTTTT. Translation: CASRGHGELFF.